This T cell receptor (beta chain) was retrieved from a study of blood T cell repertoires in COVID-19. Assay: immunoSEQ multiplex PCR; the TCRdb copy retains only in-frame clones and omits some. This sample has about 140,000 clones, with approximately 78% found just once. The source is an elderly woman with acute or convalescent COVID-19. Sequenced input: peripheral blood.

In DNA, the CDR3 is TGCGCCAGCAGCTACACAGGGGGAAGCAATCAGCCCCAGCATTTT. It specifies CASSYTGGSNQPQHF. The J gene is TRBJ1-5, the V gene TRBV5-1, with 8 positions matching TRBD1. The CDR3 consists of 15 residues. The trim removed 3 bases at V and 1 base at J, leaving 3 bases unmatched. Germline CDR1 reads SGHRS; CDR2 reads YFSETQ.